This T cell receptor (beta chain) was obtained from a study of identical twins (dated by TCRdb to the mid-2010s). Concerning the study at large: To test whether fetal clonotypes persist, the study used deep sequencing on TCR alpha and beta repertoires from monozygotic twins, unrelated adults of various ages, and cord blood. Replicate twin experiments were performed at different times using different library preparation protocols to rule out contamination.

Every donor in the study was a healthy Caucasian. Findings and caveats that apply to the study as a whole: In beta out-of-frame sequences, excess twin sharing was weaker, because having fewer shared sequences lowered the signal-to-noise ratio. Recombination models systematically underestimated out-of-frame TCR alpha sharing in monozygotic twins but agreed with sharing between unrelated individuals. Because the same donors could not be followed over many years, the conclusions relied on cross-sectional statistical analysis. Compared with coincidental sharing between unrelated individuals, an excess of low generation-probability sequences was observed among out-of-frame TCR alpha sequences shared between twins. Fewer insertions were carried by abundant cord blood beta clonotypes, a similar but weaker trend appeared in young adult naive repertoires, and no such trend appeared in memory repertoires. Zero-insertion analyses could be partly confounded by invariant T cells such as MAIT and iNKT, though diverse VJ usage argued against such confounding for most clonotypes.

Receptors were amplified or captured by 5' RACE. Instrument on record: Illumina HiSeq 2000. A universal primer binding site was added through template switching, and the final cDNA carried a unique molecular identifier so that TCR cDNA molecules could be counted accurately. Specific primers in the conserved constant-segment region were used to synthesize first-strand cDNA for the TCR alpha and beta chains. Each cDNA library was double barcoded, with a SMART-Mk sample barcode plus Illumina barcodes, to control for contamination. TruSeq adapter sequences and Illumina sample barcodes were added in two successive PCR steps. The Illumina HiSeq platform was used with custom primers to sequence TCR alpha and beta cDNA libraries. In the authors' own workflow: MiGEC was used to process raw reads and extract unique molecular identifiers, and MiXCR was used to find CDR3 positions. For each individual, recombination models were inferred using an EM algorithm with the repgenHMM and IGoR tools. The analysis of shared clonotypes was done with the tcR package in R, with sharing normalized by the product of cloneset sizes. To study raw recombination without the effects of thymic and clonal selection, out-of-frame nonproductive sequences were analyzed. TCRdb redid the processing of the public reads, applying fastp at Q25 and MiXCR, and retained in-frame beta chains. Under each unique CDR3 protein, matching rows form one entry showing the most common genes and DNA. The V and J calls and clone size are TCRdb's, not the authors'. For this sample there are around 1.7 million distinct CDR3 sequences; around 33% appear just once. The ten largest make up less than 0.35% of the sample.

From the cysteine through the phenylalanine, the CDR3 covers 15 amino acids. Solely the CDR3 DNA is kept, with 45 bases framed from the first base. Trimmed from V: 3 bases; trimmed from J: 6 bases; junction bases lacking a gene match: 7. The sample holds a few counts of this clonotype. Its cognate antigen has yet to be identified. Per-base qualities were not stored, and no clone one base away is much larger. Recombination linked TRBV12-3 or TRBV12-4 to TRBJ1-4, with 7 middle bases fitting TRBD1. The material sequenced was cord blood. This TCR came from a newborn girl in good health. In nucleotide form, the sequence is TGTGCCAGCAGTTTTTTCCCAGGGGGTCATGAAAAACTGTTTTTT. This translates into CASSFFPGGHEKLFF.